This TCR beta chain came from a study of PD-L1 blockade in urothelial cancer. Study-wide results and caveats: Patients who had durable benefit saw their tumor-associated blood clones expand more at 3 weeks.

Per the germline V gene, CDR1 is MNHNS and CDR2 is SASEGT. V lost 6 bases to trimming and J lost 7 bases; unmatched junction nucleotides: 10. CDR3 length equals 14 residues. With regard to this clone: The antigen is unknown.

Synthetically made TCR analog templates were put into each PCR as spikes. Libraries were prepared by immunoSEQ multiplex PCR; TCRdb keeps only in-frame clonotypes and omits some of them. Of 75,000 to 90,000 clones in the sample, about four fifths were seen once. This TCR derives from a man in his 70s with urothelial cancer. Sequenced here: PBMCs, sampled around atezolizumab (anti-PD-L1) treatment. This chain links TRBV6-1 with TRBJ1-1; 8 bases line up with TRBD1. The CDR3 loop reads CASSGVTGEDEAFF. CDR3 DNA: TGTGCCAGCAGCGGAGTGACAGGGGAGGATGAAGCTTTCTTT.